The 11 T cell receptor beta chains reported below all come from one sample, sequenced in a study of breast tumors, draining lymph nodes, adjacent tissues. Each CDR3 protein gets one entry after TCRdb re-called the multiplex PCR reads with MiXCR. The sample has 45,000 to 65,000 distinct CDR3 sequences, under 55% seen once. Source material: breast tumor tissue. The receptors originated from a female donor with breast cancer. Some clones in this sample may be carry-over from other donors' samples.

V and J are TRBV4-1 and TRBJ1-5; the match to TRBD1 covers 7 bases. Germline CDR1 and CDR2: MGHRA and YSYEKL. V gave up 0 bases and J gave up 11 bases; unmatched junction bases: 7. The CDR3 covers 14 residues. The chain's CDR3 is CASSQDPVGQAQHF. The CDR3 DNA reads TGCGCCAGCAGCCAAGATCCAGTCGGACAGGCCCAGCATTTT.

The chain employs TRBV4-3 and TRBJ2-7, with 7 positions matching TRBD1. The V gene's germline CDR1 is LGHNA and CDR2 YSLEER. The CDR3 covers 14 residues. After removal of 4 bases from V and 3 bases from J, the junction contained 6 bases not matched to a gene. The CDR3 is CASSPAGTDYEQYF. CDR3 nucleotides: TGCGCCAGCAGCCCTGCCGGGACAGACTACGAGCAGTACTTC.

At least ten counts were recorded for this clonotype. V is TRBV5-1 and J is TRBJ1-1; 11 bases map to TRBD1. The junction had 6 bases not matched to a gene; V was cut back by 5 bases and J by 0 bases. Germline V gives CDR1 SGHRS, CDR2 YFSETQ. The CDR3 consists of 16 residues. The DNA for the CDR3 is TGCGCCAGCAGTAGGGGACAGGGGGGCATGAACACTGAAGCTTTCTTT. Its protein is CASSRGQGGMNTEAFF.

The V and J genes are TRBV7-2 and TRBJ2-5, with 9 bases identical to TRBD1. J was trimmed by 7 bases and V by 5 bases; bases with no gene match: 8. Per germline, CDR1 SGHTA and CDR2 FQGNSA. The CDR3 is 14 residues long. The CDR3 here is CASSPGTGTVTQYF. Written as DNA, the CDR3 is TGTGCCAGCAGCCCCGGGACAGGGACCGTGACCCAGTACTTC.

The chain couples TRBV30 to TRBJ2-1, with TRBD2 matching 8 bases. Per the germline V gene, CDR1 is GTSNPN and CDR2 is SVGIG (reference sequence). With 5 bases clipped from V and 4 bases from J, the junction kept 10 bases outside the gene matches. This CDR3 contains 15 residues. For the CDR3, the DNA is TGTGCCTGGGGCCCCCCTCAGCGGGAGTACAATGAGCAGTTCTTC. This encodes CAWGPPQREYNEQFF.

This clonotype came up many times. The V gene is TRBV5-1, the J gene TRBJ2-7; the D gene is possibly TRBD1 (5 bases). Germline V CDR1 and CDR2: SGHRS, YFSETQ. V was pared by 1 base and J by 4 bases, with 15 bases between. CDR3 length: 15 residues. This chain's CDR3 is CASSLTPGMQYEQYF. CDR3 DNA sequence: TGCGCCAGCAGCTTGACACCAGGGATGCAATACGAGCAGTACTTC.

CDR3 in amino acids: CASSSEAGYYEHF. The CDR3, as DNA: TGTGCCAGCAGCTCCGAAGCGGGATACTACGAGCATTTT. The chain couples TRBV5-4 to TRBJ1-5; D unresolved. This CDR3 is 13 amino acids long. The germline gives CDR1 SGHNT, CDR2 YYREEE (reference sequence). Trimming removed 3 bases at V and 14 bases at J, with 18 bases between. Looking up the rest from reference TRBV5-4 and TRBJ1-5 gives the full variable domain: ETGVTQSPTHLIKTRGQQVTLRCSSQSGHNTVSWYQQALGQGPQFIFQYYREEENGRGNFPPRFSGLQFPNYSSELNVNALELDDSALYLCASSSEAGYYEHFGDGTRLSIL.

There are many counts of this clonotype. V is TRBV11-2 and J is TRBJ2-5; D is uncertain. V lost 5 bases and J 7 bases, leaving 11 bases between the germline ends. The CDR3 spans 12 residues. The germline V gene has CDR1 SGHAT and CDR2 FQNNGV. The CDR3 loop reads CASSAIGMTQYF. The CDR3 region has the DNA TGTGCCAGCAGCGCTATTGGGATGACCCAGTACTTC.

Notes on this clonotype: The CDR3 does not close with the conserved phenylalanine or tryptophan, likely indicating a read error. The chain links TRBV6-2 or TRBV6-3 to TRBJ2-1, with a weak D call TRBD2 (5 bases). CDR3 size: 14 residues. Deletions cut 7 bases from V and 6 bases from J, with 16 bases between. Germline-derived CDR1 and CDR2 are MNHEY and SVGEGT. CDR3 DNA sequence: TGTGCCAGCATGATCGGCGGGTGGGGCAATGAGCAGTTCCTC. This translates into CASMIGGWGNEQFL.

Ten or more counts support this clonotype. The J gene is TRBJ2-1, the V gene TRBV25-1; TRBD2 matches 7 bases. This CDR3 is built from 17 residues. The germline gives CDR1 MGHDK, CDR2 SYGVNS. Losses at the gene ends were 5 bases for V and 8 bases for J; bases not matched to a gene: 18. The CDR3 here is CASSPIFGTNRSDEQFF. CDR3 DNA: TGTGCCAGCAGTCCAATTTTCGGGACTAATCGTAGCGATGAGCAGTTCTTC.

This clonotype was seen many times. This rearrangement joins TRBV30 to TRBJ2-7; D is unresolved. The CDR3 extends over 14 amino acids. From germline, CDR1 is GTSNPN and CDR2 SVGIG (reference sequence). Deletions cut 0 bases from V and 6 bases from J, with 15 bases between. CDR3 sequence: CAWSVSSFRFEQYF. Here the CDR3 DNA reads TGTGCCTGGAGTGTATCCAGTTTTCGCTTCGAGCAGTACTTC.